The 7 T cell receptor beta chains listed next were all sequenced from one sample in a study of neoadjuvant nivolumab and ipilimumab in lung cancer. Sequenced by immunoSEQ multiplex PCR; TCRdb stores in-frame clones only, minus some. The sample lists over 10,000 clones; about 94% were seen once. The sample in question was peripheral blood, obtained after neoadjuvant nivolumab, alone or with ipilimumab, at or shortly before surgery. The receptors derive from an adult with non-small cell lung cancer.

V is TRBV5-5 and J is TRBJ2-1; D may be TRBD2 (6 bases). The CDR3 runs 13 residues. Germline lookup yields CDR1 SGHKS and CDR2 YYEKEE (reference sequence). V shed 4 bases and J shed 10 bases, with 15 bases lying between them. The CDR3 here is CASSAGTSVEQFF. The CDR3 region has the DNA TGTGCCAGCAGCGCAGGGACTTCGGTCGAGCAGTTCTTC.

In this sample, this clone turned up a few times. The chain carries TRBV11-1 and TRBJ2-2, with D perhaps TRBD2 (6 bases). Germline V CDR1 and CDR2: SGHAT, FQDESV (reference sequence). The CDR3 has 14 amino acids. V lost 6 bases and J 7 bases, leaving 15 bases between the germline ends. CDR3 DNA sequence: TGTGCCAGCAGGGACGGGACTCCGGGCGGGGAGCTGTTTTTT. Its protein is CASRDGTPGGELFF.

DNA for the CDR3: TGTGCCTGGAGATTGAGCGGGGTAAACACCGGGGAGCTGTTTTTT. This sequence encodes CAWRLSGVNTGELFF. The chain has TRBV30 and TRBJ2-2; 7 positions agree with TRBD2. V lost 3 bases to trimming and J lost 2 bases; unmatched junction nucleotides: 6. CDR3 length equals 15 residues. Germline V gene sequence: CDR1 GTSNPN, CDR2 SVGIG (reference sequence).

CDR3 DNA: TGTGCCAGCAGTTACTCAGGTGGGGGCGGGGGCACTGAAGCTTTCTTT. The encoded protein is CASSYSGGGGGTEAFF. The rearrangement uses TRBV6-5 and TRBJ1-1, with D perhaps matching TRBD1 (6 bases). This CDR3 is built from 16 residues. V was trimmed by 0 bases and J by 4 bases, leaving 15 bases between them. Germline CDR1 is MNHEY and CDR2 is SVGAGI.

The chain combines TRBV7-2 with TRBJ1-5; D is possibly TRBD1 (5 bases). V was pared by 1 base and J by 1 base, with 8 bases between. Germline CDR1 SGHTA, CDR2 FQGNSA. The CDR3 runs to 15 residues. CDR3 nucleotides: TGTGCCAGCAGCTTAGGTTGGGGGAGCAATCAGCCCCAGCATTTT. Protein sequence: CASSLGWGSNQPQHF.

This sequence joins TRBV5-1 and TRBJ1-3; D is perhaps TRBD1 (5 bases). Trimming stripped 0 bases from V and 0 bases from J, with 10 bases between. The V gene's germline CDR1 is SGHRS and CDR2 YFSETQ. This CDR3 has 16 residues. The CDR3 DNA sequence: TGCGCCAGCAGCTTGGCTACAGGCGCCTCTGGAAACACCATATATTTT. This gives the protein CASSLATGASGNTIYF.

This chain joins TRBV7-9 and TRBJ1-2; maybe TRBD1 (5 bases). V was shortened by 8 bases and J by 7 bases, with 20 bases between the two germline ends. The germline gives CDR1 SEHNR, CDR2 FQNEAQ (reference sequence). There are 14 residues in the CDR3. The CDR3 nucleotides are TGTGCCAGCCAACTCACAGGAGTCGTCTTTGGCTACACCTTC. Its protein is CASQLTGVVFGYTF.